This entry lists 10 T cell receptor beta chains sequenced from one sample in a study of CXCR3-negative and CXCR3-positive naive CD8 T cells. General study findings and limits: Hydrophobicity of TRB CDR3s was greater in CXCR3-positive naive cells than in CXCR3-negative naive cells.

These TCRs' antigens remain unknown. It was by 5' RACE with UMI labels that the TRB cDNA libraries were prepared. TCRdb re-called the 5' RACE reads and catalogs CDR3 proteins one per entry, DNA excluded. The sample includes over 150,000 distinct CDR3 sequences. The material sequenced was naive CXCR3+ CD8+ T cells from blood. Subset described: CD45RO-CCR7+CD27+CD95- naive CD8+ T cells expressing CXCR3 (TNR3+). The receptors come from a human donor in good health. Some clones in this sample may be carry-over from other donors' samples.

The chain uses TRBV29-1 and TRBJ2-7; TCRdb's D call, TRBD1, is unchecked because there is no DNA. The CDR3 covers 14 residues. Looked up from germline, CDR1 is SQVTM and CDR2 is ANQGSEA. The CDR3 reads CSVDPGTGPYEQYF.

The genes are TRBV5-1 and TRBJ2-1; the D call of TRBD2 rests on TCRdb alone, since no DNA is present to check it. CDR1 is SGHRS, CDR2 YFSETQ, per germline. The CDR3 runs 15 residues. The CDR3 region is CASSWTSGGYNEQFF.

The rearrangement joins TRBV7-6 to TRBJ2-1; the D call from TCRdb, TRBD1, cannot be confirmed without DNA. Germline CDR1 SGHVS, CDR2 FNYEAQ. The CDR3 has 13 amino acids. The CDR3: CASSLEWTPEQFF.

This chain joins TRBV7-8 and TRBJ2-1; TCRdb reports TRBD2, a call that lacks DNA to check it against. The CDR3 extends over 17 amino acids. Germline lookup yields CDR1 SGHVS and CDR2 FQNEAQ. CDR3 sequence: CASSLRGAGVTYNEQFF.

The chain recombines TRBV6-4 with TRBJ2-1; the TCRdb call, TRBD2, lacks DNA for checking. This CDR3 is 16 amino acids long. Per germline, CDR1 MRHNA and CDR2 SNTAGT. The CDR3 sequence: CASSESGGASAGEQFF.

The genes are TRBV7-3 and TRBJ2-1; lacking DNA, the TRBD2 call made by TCRdb goes unchecked. Germline V gene lookup returns CDR1 SGHTA and CDR2 FQGTGA. The CDR3 totals 14 residues. The CDR3 loop is CASSSGLAGDEQFF.

This CDR3 is CASSPTSGGIYETDTQYF. This chain connects TRBV23-1 to TRBJ2-3; the D gene TCRdb calls, TRBD2, cannot be checked with no DNA. TRBV23-1 is assigned to the ORF class and has an uncertain function. The CDR3 has 18 residues.

The chain combines TRBV9 with TRBJ2-7; TCRdb picks TRBD2, but there is no DNA to check that call. This CDR3 is built from 15 residues. CDR1 is SGDLS, CDR2 YYNGEE, per germline. The CDR3 protein is CASSVADYPTYEQYF.

The V gene is TRBV28, the J gene TRBJ2-3; TCRdb returns TRBD1, unconfirmable since there is no DNA. CDR1 MDHEN and CDR2 SYDVKM come from the germline V gene. The CDR3 spans 15 residues. CDR3 sequence reads: CASRQTGVDTDTQYF.

The rearrangement uses TRBV25-1 and TRBJ1-4. CDR1 MGHDK and CDR2 SYGVNS come from the germline V gene. The CDR3 has 11 amino acids. The CDR3 loop reads CASSWVEKLFF.